These T cell receptor beta chains were read from a single sample in a study of blood T cell repertoires in COVID-19. Only in-frame clones appear in the TCRdb table, and some are missing; sequencing was by immunoSEQ multiplex PCR. The sample contains roughly 150,000 clones, around 82% of which appear only once. Material: peripheral blood. The receptors shown here come from a woman between 65 and 79 years old who had recovered from COVID-19. Both conserved end residues are part of each CDR3. The order of the fields is J gene, V gene, clone size, D gene, CDR3 protein, CDR3 DNA. The D gene is left open where the match is weak. The size field is filled for only some rows; it gives once, few, many or a size class.

TRBJ1-2 | TRBV6-5 | . | . | CASSYSMGANYGYTF | TGTGCCAGCAGTTACTCGATGGGGGCAAACTATGGCTACACCTTC
TRBJ1-2 | TRBV7-3 | once | TRBD1 | CASSTGTGDYGYTF | TGTGCCAGCAGCACCGGGACAGGGGACTATGGCTACACCTTC
TRBJ2-3 | TRBV7-2 | . | . | CASSPPGGSSTDTQYF | TGTGCCAGCAGCCCCCCGGGGGGCTCTAGCACAGATACGCAGTATTTT
TRBJ1-1 | TRBV4-1 | . | . | CASSHLGLGSTNTEAFF | TGCGCCAGCAGCCACCTTGGGCTTGGGAGCACTAACACTGAAGCTTTCTTT
TRBJ1-2 | TRBV18 | . | TRBD1 | CASSPQGGSGYTF | TGTGCCAGCTCCCCCCAGGGGGGCTCTGGCTACACCTTC
TRBJ1-2 | TRBV12-3/TRBV12-4 | . | TRBD1 | CASTPGQGYGYTF | TGTGCCAGCACCCCGGGACAGGGCTATGGCTACACCTTC
TRBJ2-7 | TRBV18 | . | . | CASSPILGGDEQYF | TGTGCCAGCTCACCGATCCTCGGCGGTGACGAGCAGTACTTC
TRBJ1-2 | TRBV6-5 | once | . | CASSYARNYGYTF | TGTGCCAGCAGTTACGCCCGGAACTATGGCTACACCTTC
TRBJ1-5 | TRBV18 | . | . | CASSPSGQVNQPQHF | TGTGCCAGCTCACCCAGCGGGCAGGTAAATCAGCCCCAGCATTTT
TRBJ2-3 | TRBV18 | . | TRBD1 | CASSPRPGQGALAPTDTQYF | TGTGCCAGCTCACCACGCCCGGGACAGGGGGCCCTCGCCCCTACAGATACGCAGTATTTT
TRBJ1-2 | TRBV2 | . | TRBD1 | CASGTTGSHGYTF | TGTGCCAGCGGGACGACAGGGAGTCATGGCTACACCTTC
TRBJ2-5 | TRBV3-1/TRBV3-2 | . | TRBD1 | CASSQQPGGGKTQYF | TGTGCCAGCAGCCAACAGCCAGGGGGCGGCAAGACCCAGTACTTC
TRBJ2-5 | TRBV19 | . | . | CASPPPPHSRETQYF | TGTGCCAGTCCCCCGCCCCCGCACAGTAGGGAGACCCAGTACTTC
TRBJ2-3 | TRBV7-2 | few | . | CASSPQGHSDTQYF | TGTGCCAGCAGCCCGCAGGGCCATTCAGATACGCAGTATTTT
TRBJ2-2 | TRBV2 | . | TRBD1 | CASRRDRPNTGELFF | TGTGCCAGCAGGAGGGACAGACCGAACACCGGGGAGCTGTTTTTT
TRBJ1-1 | TRBV19 | . | . | CGAGAWNTEAFF | TGTGGCGCAGGTGCTTGGAACACTGAAGCTTTCTTT
TRBJ2-1 | TRBV27 | . | TRBD2 | CASSSPAGAGGPGEQFF | TGTGCCAGCAGTTCCCCCGCGGGGGCGGGAGGCCCGGGGGAGCAGTTCTTC
TRBJ2-3 | TRBV7-3 | . | TRBD2 | CASSRTRDTQYF | TGTGCCAGCAGCCGGACTAGGGATACGCAGTATTTT
TRBJ2-7 | TRBV5-1 | . | TRBD2 | CASSHGDGGAYEQYF | TGCGCCAGCAGCCATGGGGATGGGGGGGCCTACGAGCAGTACTTC
TRBJ2-7 | TRBV24-1 | . | TRBD2 | CATSDLGRAEQYF | TGTGCCACCAGTGATTTGGGGAGGGCCGAGCAGTACTTC
TRBJ2-5 | TRBV6-5 | . | TRBD1 | CASTKTGMETQYF | TGTGCCAGCACCAAGACAGGGATGGAGACCCAGTACTTC
TRBJ1-2 | TRBV20-1 | . | . | CSASDPKGDGYTF | TGCAGTGCTAGTGACCCTAAGGGGGATGGCTACACCTTC